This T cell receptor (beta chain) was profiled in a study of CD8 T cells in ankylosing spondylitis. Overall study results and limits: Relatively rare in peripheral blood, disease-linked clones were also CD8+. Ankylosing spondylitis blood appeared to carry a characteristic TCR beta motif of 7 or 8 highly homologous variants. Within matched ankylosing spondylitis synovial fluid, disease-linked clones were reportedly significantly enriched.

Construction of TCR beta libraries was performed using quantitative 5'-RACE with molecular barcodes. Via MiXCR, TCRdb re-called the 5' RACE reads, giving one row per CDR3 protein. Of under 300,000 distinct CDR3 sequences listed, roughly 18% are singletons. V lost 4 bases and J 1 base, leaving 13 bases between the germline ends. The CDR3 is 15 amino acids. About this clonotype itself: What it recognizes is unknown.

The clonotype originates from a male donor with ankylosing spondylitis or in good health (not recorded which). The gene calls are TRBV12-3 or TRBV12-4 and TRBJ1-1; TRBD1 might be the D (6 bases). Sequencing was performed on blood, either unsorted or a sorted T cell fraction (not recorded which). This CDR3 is CASSYQGYANTEAFF. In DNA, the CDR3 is TGTGCCAGCAGTTACCAGGGGTACGCGAACACTGAAGCTTTCTTT.